These T cell receptor beta chains were read from a single sample in a study of T cells after yellow fever vaccination. From the 5' RACE reads, TCRdb called clonotypes with MiXCR, one entry per CDR3 protein. The sample holds around 400,000 distinct CDR3 sequences; about 9.9% are singletons and the top ten take more than 15%. The sample in question was PBMCs, obtained on the day of the first yellow fever vaccination. Source of these receptors: a man aged 18 to 30 who received the YFV17D yellow fever vaccine. Both conserved end residues are part of each CDR3. Fields, in order: CDR3 protein, V gene.

CDR3: CASGLGIWDTEAFF
V: TRBV5-1

CDR3: CSARSQVKEGKLFF
V: TRBV29-1

CDR3: CASSSRTAAFSGNTIYF
V: TRBV6-5

CDR3: CASSQDRAPGGLFF
V: TRBV7-2

CDR3: CASSLLPFF
V: TRBV23-1

CDR3: CSAKPGGRDEKLFF
V: TRBV20-1

CDR3: CSARPGPTYGYTF
V: TRBV20-1

CDR3: CASSLETSGVIGELFF
V: TRBV5-1

CDR3: CASSRGGEYEQYF
V: TRBV7-2

CDR3: CASSLRGNRGSSYGYTF
V: TRBV12-3/TRBV12-4

CDR3: CASSLFYEQFF
V: TRBV12-3/TRBV12-4

CDR3: CASSLRVGLNLYNEQFF
V: TRBV27

CDR3: CASSEGGTSGGAGETQYF
V: TRBV25-1

CDR3: CASSSQEGGKDTQYF
V: TRBV28

CDR3: CASSQASVNTEAFF
V: TRBV4-3

CDR3: CASSGNGARNSPLHF
V: TRBV5-1

CDR3: CASSQDFSALGGNIQYF
V: TRBV4-2

CDR3: CASSGQGDGETQYF
V: TRBV5-1

CDR3: CASSQEPGQGMYGYTF
V: TRBV4-2

CDR3: CAWSVLKTIYF
V: TRBV30

CDR3: CSVAGVKGETQYF
V: TRBV29-1

CDR3: CASSLGDRDQETQYF
V: TRBV5-1

CDR3: CASSLNPLGSGNTIYF
V: TRBV5-1

CDR3: CASSQELPPGELFF
V: TRBV14

CDR3: CASHRDASTDTQYF
V: TRBV5-1